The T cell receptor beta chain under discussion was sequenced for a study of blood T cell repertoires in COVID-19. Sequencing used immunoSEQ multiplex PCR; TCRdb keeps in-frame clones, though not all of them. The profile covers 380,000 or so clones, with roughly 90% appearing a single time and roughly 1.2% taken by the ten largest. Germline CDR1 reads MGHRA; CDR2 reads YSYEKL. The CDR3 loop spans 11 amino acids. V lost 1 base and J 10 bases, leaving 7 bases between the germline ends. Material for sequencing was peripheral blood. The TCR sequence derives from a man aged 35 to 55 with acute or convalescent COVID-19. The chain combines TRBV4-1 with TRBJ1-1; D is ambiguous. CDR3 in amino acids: CASSQGRRAFF. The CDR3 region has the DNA TGCGCCAGCAGCCAAGGGCGGCGAGCTTTCTTT.